A single sample is the source of the 20 T cell receptor beta chains below, sequenced in a study of STAT5B mutations in CD4+ large granular lymphocyte leukemia (dated by TCRdb to between 2021 and 2022). Library preparation employed the immunoSEQ multiplex PCR assay. Drawn from immuneACCESS, this table holds only the in-frame rearrangements with V and J called that TCRdb kept. Clones are partly lost; checked studies trace under half to an unresolved V gene and leave the rest unexplained. The sample table records roughly 34,000 clones; over 65% of these occur just once. Approximately 6.4% of the sample comes from the top ten. Sequencing input: CD4+ T cells from blood buffy coats. The receptors stem from a human donor in good health.

This chain's CDR3 is CASSMTWGPLELQYF. The CDR3 region has the DNA TGTGCCAGCAGTATGACGTGGGGACCTCTCGAGCTGCAGTACTTC. The chain has TRBV25-1 and TRBJ2-7; D could derive from TRBD1 or TRBD2 (5 bases each). CDR3 size: 15 residues. V lost 5 bases and J lost 9, with 23 bases in between. Germline V gene lookup returns CDR1 MGHDK and CDR2 SYGVNS.

This chain uses TRBV5-1 with TRBJ1-1, with 7 positions matching TRBD1. With V trimmed by 5 bases and J by 8 bases, 6 bases remained unmatched. The CDR3 length is 12 residues. CDR1 and CDR2 from the germline V gene are SGHRS and YFSETQ. The CDR3 loop reads CASSSDRSEAFF. CDR3 sequence (DNA): TGCGCCAGCAGTTCGGACAGGTCCGAAGCTTTCTTT.

This clone was seen more than once but under ten times. The chain joins TRBV29-1 to TRBJ1-5; 7 bases agree with TRBD1. The V gene end was trimmed by 4 bases and the J gene end by 4 bases; junction bases not matched to a gene: 10. Per the germline V gene, CDR1 is SQVTM and CDR2 is ANQGSEA. This CDR3 region has 15 residues. The CDR3: CSVGATGDKNQPQHF. The CDR3 DNA sequence: TGCAGCGTTGGGGCAACAGGGGATAAGAATCAGCCCCAGCATTTT.

This chain uses TRBV21-1 with TRBJ1-6. TRBV21-1 is classified as a pseudogene. CDR3 length equals 17 residues. CDR3 coding DNA: TGTGCCAGCAGCAAAGGGTTGGGGGATCCTTATAATTCACCCCTCCACTTT. It translates to CASSKGLGDPYNSPLHF.

This chain joins TRBV19 and TRBJ1-2, with D possibly TRBD1 on 5 matching bases. Per germline, CDR1 LNHDA and CDR2 SQIVND (reference sequence). Trimming pared 3 bases from V and 6 bases from J, leaving 14 bases between. The CDR3 is made up of 14 amino acids. CDR3 DNA sequence: TGTGCCAGTAGTATGGGACCGCTTTTAAATGGCTACACCTTC. This gives the protein CASSMGPLLNGYTF.

The V gene is TRBV5-4, the J gene TRBJ1-3; D call uncertain. CDR3 length: 14 residues. Germline loops: CDR1 SGHNT, CDR2 YYREEE (reference sequence). The V gene lost 10 bases and the J gene lost 0 bases, with 14 bases spanning the gap. The CDR3 region is CAYREAISGNTIYF. CDR3 in DNA: TGTGCCTACAGAGAGGCCATCTCTGGAAACACCATATATTTT.

CDR3 DNA: TGTGCCAGCAGCATCTATAGTGGCGGAGCAACCAATGAGCAGTTCTTC. Encoded protein: CASSIYSGGATNEQFF. This chain links TRBV7-2 with TRBJ2-1; no definite D call. The CDR3 extends over 16 amino acids. V lost 5 bases and J 6 bases, leaving 20 bases between the germline ends. Germline assignment: CDR1 SGHTA and CDR2 FQGNSA.

The gene calls are TRBV5-1 and TRBJ2-3, with 7 bases lining up with TRBD2. This CDR3 is 14 amino acids long. Germline V gene sequence: CDR1 SGHRS, CDR2 YFSETQ. V was clipped by 4 bases and J by 4 bases; unmatched bases: 6. The chain's CDR3 is CASSPRGDPDTQYF. In nucleotides, the CDR3 is TGCGCCAGCAGCCCCCGGGGGGACCCAGATACGCAGTATTTT.

The rearrangement joins TRBV6-6 to TRBJ1-1; tentatively, D is TRBD1 (5 bases). Per germline, CDR1 MNHNY and CDR2 SVGAGI (reference sequence). The CDR3 sequence is 14 residues long. With 7 bases removed from V and 5 bases from J, the gap between germline ends came to 17 bases. The CDR3, as DNA: TGTGCCAGCAAAGTTGACGGGGGGTGGACTGAAGCTTTCTTT. Its protein product is CASKVDGGWTEAFF.

The chain carries TRBV2 and TRBJ1-4; no firm D call. V was clipped by 9 bases and J by 8 bases, with 13 bases between them. The CDR3 has 12 amino acids. Germline V gene sequence: CDR1 SNHLY, CDR2 FYNNEI. CDR3: CARGREGEKLFF. The CDR3 nucleotides read TGTGCCAGAGGGAGGGAAGGGGAAAAACTGTTTTTT.

The rearrangement uses TRBV29-1 and TRBJ2-1, with a tentative D call TRBD1 (6 bases). Germline V lookup: CDR1 SQVTM, CDR2 ANQGSEA. Trimming shortened V by 6 bases and J by 3 bases, and 15 bases separated the two germline ends. The CDR3 length is 14 residues. The CDR3, as DNA: TGCAGCGTCAAAGACCAGGGGAGCTACAATGAGCAGTTCTTC. This sequence encodes CSVKDQGSYNEQFF.

This chain connects TRBV5-1 to TRBJ2-1, with 10 bases lining up with TRBD2. Unmatched junction bases numbered 5, after V lost 5 bases and J lost 6 bases. The germline V gene encodes CDR1 SGHRS and CDR2 YFSETQ. The CDR3 is made up of 14 amino acids. The CDR3 region is CASRAAGGFNEQFF. The CDR3 region has the DNA TGCGCCAGCAGGGCAGCGGGGGGGTTCAATGAGCAGTTCTTC.

The rearrangement links TRBV2 to TRBJ1-1; D possibly corresponds to TRBD1 (6 bases). The CDR3 sequence is 15 residues long. Trimming removed 6 bases at V and 1 base at J, with 15 bases between. The germline gives CDR1 SNHLY, CDR2 FYNNEI. The CDR3 region is CASSREGGKNTEAFF. The CDR3 coding sequence is TGTGCCAGCAGCCGAGAGGGGGGAAAGAACACTGAAGCTTTCTTT.

This chain uses TRBV18 with TRBJ2-5; TRBD1 matches at 10 bases. Germline CDR1 reads KGHSH; CDR2 reads LQKENI. After removal of 0 bases from V and 5 bases from J, the junction contained 3 bases not matched to a gene. The CDR3 has 15 amino acids. The CDR3 is CASSPPGQGTETQYF. CDR3 nucleotides: TGTGCCAGCTCACCACCGGGACAGGGGACCGAGACCCAGTACTTC.

The CDR3: CASWADGAQHF. The DNA for the CDR3 is TGTGCCAGTTGGGCAGATGGGGCCCAGCATTTT. The V and J genes are TRBV19 and TRBJ1-5; D ambiguous. Germline values: CDR1 LNHDA, CDR2 SQIVND (reference sequence). The ends were cut back, 8 bases at V and 11 bases at J, with 13 bases in the middle. The CDR3 sequence is 11 residues long.

This clone turned up a few times. The chain joins TRBV7-3 to TRBJ2-1, with 9 bases that match TRBD1. The CDR3 consists of 15 residues. CDR1 and CDR2 (germline): SGHTA, FQGTGA. V gave up 4 bases and J gave up 8 bases; unmatched junction bases: 9. The CDR3 nucleotides read TGTGCCAGCAGCTCCGGGGGACAGGGAAGGCATGAGCAGTTCTTC. This sequence encodes CASSSGGQGRHEQFF. The complete variable domain, with remaining parts taken from reference TRBV7-3 and TRBJ2-1, reads GAGVSQTPSNKVTEKGKYVELRCDPISGHTALYWYRQSLGQGPEFLIYFQGTGAADDSGLPNDRFFAVRPEGSVSTLKIQRTERGDSAVYLCASSSGGQGRHEQFFGPGTRLTVL.

The rearrangement joins TRBV7-9 to TRBJ1-4; no firm D call. Germline CDR1 is SEHNR and CDR2 is FQNEAQ (reference sequence). The CDR3 loop spans 14 amino acids. Trimming stripped 4 bases from V and 3 bases from J, with 9 bases between. CDR3 region: CASSSGGSNEKLFF. DNA of the CDR3: TGTGCCAGCAGCTCGGGAGGGTCTAATGAAAAACTGTTTTTT.

The chain uses TRBV19 and TRBJ2-5, with 14 bases fitting TRBD2. Per germline, CDR1 LNHDA and CDR2 SQIVND (reference sequence). V gave up 7 bases and J gave up 5 bases; unmatched junction bases: 9. CDR3 size: 16 residues. The CDR3 nucleotides read TGTGCCAGTATGCGACTAGCGGGGGGGTTTGGGGAGACCCAGTACTTC. Its translation: CASMRLAGGFGETQYF.

The V call is TRBV21-1, the J call TRBJ2-7; TRBD1 is the table's D call and was not checked against the DNA. TRBV21-1 is classified as a pseudogene. There are 12 residues in the CDR3. This CDR3 reads CAGGQESYEQYF. The CDR3 region has the DNA TGTGCCGGTGGACAGGAATCCTACGAGCAGTACTTC.

The V gene is TRBV15, the J gene TRBJ2-7; 7 bases map to TRBD2. V dropped 0 bases and J dropped 4; count of bases not matched to a gene: 12. CDR1 is LNHNV, CDR2 YYDKDF, per germline (reference sequence). The CDR3 sequence is 17 residues long. CDR3 nucleotides: TGTGCCACCAGCAGAGATGTGGCCACTTCGGGGGGTTACGAGCAGTACTTC. This translates into CATSRDVATSGGYEQYF. The full variable domain, with the rest looked up from reference TRBV15 and TRBJ2-7, is DAMVIQNPRYQVTQFGKPVTLSCSQTLNHNVMYWYQQKSSQAPKLLFHYYDKDFNNEADTPDNFQSRRPNTSFCFLDIRSPGLGDTAMYLCATSRDVATSGGYEQYFGPGTRLTVT.